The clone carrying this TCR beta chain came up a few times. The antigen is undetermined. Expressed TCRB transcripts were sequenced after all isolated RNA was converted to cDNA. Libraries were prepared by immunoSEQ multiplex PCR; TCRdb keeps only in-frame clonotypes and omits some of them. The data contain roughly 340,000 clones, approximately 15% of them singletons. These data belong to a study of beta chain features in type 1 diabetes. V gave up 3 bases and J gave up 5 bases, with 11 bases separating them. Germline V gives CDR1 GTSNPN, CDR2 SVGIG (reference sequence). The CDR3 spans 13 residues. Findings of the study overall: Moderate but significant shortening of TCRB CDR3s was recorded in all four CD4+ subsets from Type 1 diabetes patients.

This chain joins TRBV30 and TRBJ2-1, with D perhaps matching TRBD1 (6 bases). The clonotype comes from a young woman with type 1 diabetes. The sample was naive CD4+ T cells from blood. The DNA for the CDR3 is TGTGCCTGGAGCCATGGACAGAACAATGAGCAGTTCTTC. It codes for CAWSHGQNNEQFF.